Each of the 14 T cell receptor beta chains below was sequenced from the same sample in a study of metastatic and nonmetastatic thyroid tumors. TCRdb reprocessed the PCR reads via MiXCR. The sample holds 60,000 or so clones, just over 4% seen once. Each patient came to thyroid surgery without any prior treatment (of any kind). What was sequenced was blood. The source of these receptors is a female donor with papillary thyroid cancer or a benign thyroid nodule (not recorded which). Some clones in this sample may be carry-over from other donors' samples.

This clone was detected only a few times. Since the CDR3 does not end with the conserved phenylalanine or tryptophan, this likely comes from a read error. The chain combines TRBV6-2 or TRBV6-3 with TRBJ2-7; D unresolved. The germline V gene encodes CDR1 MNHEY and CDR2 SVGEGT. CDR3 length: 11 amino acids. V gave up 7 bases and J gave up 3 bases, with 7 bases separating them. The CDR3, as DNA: TGTGCCAGCATGGTTTTCTACGAGCAGTACTTG. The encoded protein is CASMVFYEQYL.

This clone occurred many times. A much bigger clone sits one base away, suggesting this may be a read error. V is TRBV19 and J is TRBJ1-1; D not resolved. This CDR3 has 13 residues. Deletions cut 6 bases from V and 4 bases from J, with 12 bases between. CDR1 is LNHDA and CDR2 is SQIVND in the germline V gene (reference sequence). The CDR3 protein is CASSPGGPTEAFF. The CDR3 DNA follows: TGTGCCAGTAGCCCGGGAGGGCCCACTGAAGCTTTCTTT.

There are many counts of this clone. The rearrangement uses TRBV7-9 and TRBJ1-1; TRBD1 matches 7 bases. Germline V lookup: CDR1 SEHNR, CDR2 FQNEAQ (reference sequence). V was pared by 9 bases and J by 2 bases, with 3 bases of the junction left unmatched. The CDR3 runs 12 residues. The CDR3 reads CASAGGNTEAFF. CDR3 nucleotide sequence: TGTGCCAGTGCAGGGGGAAACACTGAAGCTTTCTTT.

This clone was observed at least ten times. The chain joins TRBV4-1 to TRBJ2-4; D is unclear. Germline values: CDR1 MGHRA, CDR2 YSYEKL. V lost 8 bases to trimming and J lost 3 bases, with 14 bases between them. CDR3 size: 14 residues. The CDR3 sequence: CASRSLWGKNIQYF. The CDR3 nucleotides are TGCGCCAGCCGATCCTTGTGGGGCAAAAACATTCAGTACTTC.

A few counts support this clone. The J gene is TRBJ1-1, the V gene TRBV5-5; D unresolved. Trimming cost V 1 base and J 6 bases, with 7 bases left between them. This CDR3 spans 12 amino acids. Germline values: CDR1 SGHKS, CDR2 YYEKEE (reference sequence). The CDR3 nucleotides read TGTGCCAGCAGCTTGTGGGGTGCTGAAGCTTTCTTT. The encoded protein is CASSLWGAEAFF. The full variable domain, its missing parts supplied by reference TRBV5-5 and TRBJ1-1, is DAGVTQSPTHLIKTRGQQVTLRCSPISGHKSVSWYQQVLGQGPQFIFQYYEKEERGRGNFPDRFSARQFPNYSSELNVNALLLGDSALYLCASSLWGAEAFFGQGTRLTVV.

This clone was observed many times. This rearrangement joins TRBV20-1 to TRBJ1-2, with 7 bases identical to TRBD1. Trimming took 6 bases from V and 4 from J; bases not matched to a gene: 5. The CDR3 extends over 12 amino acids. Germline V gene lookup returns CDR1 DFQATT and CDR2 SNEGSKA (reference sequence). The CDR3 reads CSARQGTYGYTF. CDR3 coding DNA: TGCAGTGCGCGACAGGGTACCTATGGCTACACCTTC.

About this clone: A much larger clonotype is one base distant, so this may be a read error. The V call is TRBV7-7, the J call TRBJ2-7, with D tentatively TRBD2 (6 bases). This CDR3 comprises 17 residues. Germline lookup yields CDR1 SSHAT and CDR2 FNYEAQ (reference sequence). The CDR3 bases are TGTGCTAGCAGCCTGAACTCTGACAGAGGGAGTGGAGGGGAGCAGTACTTC. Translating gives CASSLNSDRGSGGEQYF.

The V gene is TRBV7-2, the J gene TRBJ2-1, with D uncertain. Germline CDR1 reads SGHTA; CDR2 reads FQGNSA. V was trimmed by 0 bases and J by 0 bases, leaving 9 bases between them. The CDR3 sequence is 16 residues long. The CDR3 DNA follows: TGTGCCAGCAGCTTAGCCGACATTACCTCCTACAATGAGCAGTTCTTC. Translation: CASSLADITSYNEQFF.

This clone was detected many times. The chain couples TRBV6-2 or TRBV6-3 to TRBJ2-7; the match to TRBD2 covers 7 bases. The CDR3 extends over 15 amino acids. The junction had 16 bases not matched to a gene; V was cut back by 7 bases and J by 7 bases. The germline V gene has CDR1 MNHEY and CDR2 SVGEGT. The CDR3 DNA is TGTGCCAGCACCCTACGCGGGAGCACTCCGGCGGAGCAGTACTTC. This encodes CASTLRGSTPAEQYF.

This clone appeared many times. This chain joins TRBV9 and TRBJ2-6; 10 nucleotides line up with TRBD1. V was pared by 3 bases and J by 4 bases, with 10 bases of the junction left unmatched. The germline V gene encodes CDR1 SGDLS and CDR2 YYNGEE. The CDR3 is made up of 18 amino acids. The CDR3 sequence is CASSAWTGGAAGANVLTF. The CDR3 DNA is TGTGCCAGCAGCGCTTGGACAGGGGGGGCGGCCGGGGCCAACGTCCTGACTTTC.

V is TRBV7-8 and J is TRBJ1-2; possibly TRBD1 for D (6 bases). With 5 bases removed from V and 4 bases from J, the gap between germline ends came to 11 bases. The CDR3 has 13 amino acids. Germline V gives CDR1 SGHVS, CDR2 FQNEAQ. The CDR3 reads CASSLTGFYGYTF. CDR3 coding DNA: TGTGCCAGCAGCCTAACAGGGTTCTATGGCTACACCTTC.

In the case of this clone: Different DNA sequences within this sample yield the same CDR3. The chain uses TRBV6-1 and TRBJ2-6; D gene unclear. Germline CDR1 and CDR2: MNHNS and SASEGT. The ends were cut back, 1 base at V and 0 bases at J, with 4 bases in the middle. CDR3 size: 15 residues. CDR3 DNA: TGTGCCAGCAGTGAAGACAGCTCTGGGGCCAACGTCCTGACTTTC. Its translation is CASSEDSSGANVLTF.

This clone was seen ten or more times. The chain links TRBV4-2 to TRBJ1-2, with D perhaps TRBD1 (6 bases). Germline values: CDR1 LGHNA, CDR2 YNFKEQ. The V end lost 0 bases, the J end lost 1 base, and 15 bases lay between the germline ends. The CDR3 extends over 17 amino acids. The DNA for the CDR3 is TGTGCCAGCAGCCAAGATTCTGTGGGACAATTTAACTATGGCTACACCTTC. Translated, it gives CASSQDSVGQFNYGYTF.

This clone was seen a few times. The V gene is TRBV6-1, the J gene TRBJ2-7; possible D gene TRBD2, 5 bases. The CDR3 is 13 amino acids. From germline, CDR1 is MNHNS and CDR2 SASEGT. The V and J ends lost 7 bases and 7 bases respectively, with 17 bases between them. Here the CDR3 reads CASITGMGWEQYF. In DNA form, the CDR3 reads TGTGCCAGCATCACCGGGATGGGATGGGAGCAGTACTTC.